The T cell receptor (beta chain) under discussion was sequenced for a study of blood T cell repertoires in COVID-19. As regards this clone: The same CDR3 is also encoded by other DNA sequences in this sample.

V lost 0 bases to trimming and J lost 0 bases, with 5 bases between them. The germline V gene has CDR1 KGHSH and CDR2 LQKENI. The CDR3 is 14 amino acids. Repertoires were generated with immunoSEQ multiplex PCR, while TCRdb's copy carries only in-frame clones and drops some. The sample lists around 340,000 clones; roughly 86% were seen once. This clonotype was sampled from a woman in her thirties who had been exposed to COVID-19. The chain has TRBV18 and TRBJ1-1; D not resolved. The source material was PBMCs or T cells enriched from blood (not recorded which). CDR3 in DNA: TGTGCCAGCTCACCACCCAGCGTGAACACTGAAGCTTTCTTT. It codes for CASSPPSVNTEAFF.